This TCR beta chain was observed in a study of cytomegalovirus exposure and HLA in healthy donors. Comment on this clone: A junction boundary mismatches the germline segment, possibly from a read error.

PCR used 60 Vbeta primers and 13 Jbeta primers. Libraries were prepared by immunoSEQ multiplex PCR; TCRdb keeps only in-frame clonotypes and omits some of them. This table holds about 160,000 clones, around four fifths found once. The clonotype originates from a woman aged 25 to 39 in good health and CMV-seronegative. The sequenced material came from PBMCs.

The CDR3 DNA reads TGTGCCAGCAGCTCTGGACAGGGGGTGCCCAAAAACAGTCAGTACTTC. This codes for CASSSGQGVPKNSQYF. The chain combines TRBV5-6 with TRBJ2-4; 10 bases line up with TRBD1. Germline V lookup: CDR1 SGHDT, CDR2 YYEEEE. CDR3 length: 16 residues. Full variable domain (missing parts from reference TRBV5-6 and TRBJ2-4): DAGVTQSPTHLIKTRGQQVTLRCSPKSGHDTVSWYQQALGQGPQFIFQYYEEEERQRGNFPDRFSGHQFPNYSSELNVNALLLGDSALYLCASSSGQGVPKNSQYFGAGTRLSVL.